The T cell receptor beta chain described here comes from a study of spatial heterogeneity in lung cancer. In germline, CDR1 is SGHTA, CDR2 FQGNSA. The CDR3 extends over 15 amino acids. Trimming took 0 bases from V and 7 from J; bases not matched to a gene: 6. Study results and caveats: Resection blood, more than follow-up blood, showed ubiquitous expanded tumor TCRs.

This clonotype has a count of ten or more. The antigen remains unidentified. The library protocol tagged each TCR cDNA with a unique molecular identifier. Each CDR3 protein is one row after TCRdb ran MiXCR on the 5' RACE reads. The sample gives about 15,000 distinct CDR3 sequences, roughly 7.7% of which show up once; approximately 36% is in the top ten. Time point of the sample: sample taken at primary tumor resection. No cells were sorted before sequencing. The whole RNA sequenced was extracted from tumor, nontumor lung or frozen PBMC. The sequence derives from a female donor with early-stage non-small cell lung cancer. The source material was PBMCs, sampled at surgery. The rearrangement links TRBV7-2 to TRBJ1-5, with 7 bases that match TRBD1. The DNA of the CDR3 is TGTGCCAGCAGCTTAGCGACAGGGTTGCGGCAGCCCCAGCATTTT. Encoded protein: CASSLATGLRQPQHF.